What follows are 5 T cell receptor beta chains derived from one specimen sequenced in a study of read filtering for tumor transcriptome and immune sequencing. This library used approximately 0.4 ug RNA and molecular barcoded adaptors spanning alpha/delta and beta/gamma chains. MiXCR, run by TCRdb on the reads, gives a single entry per CDR3 protein. This table has 5,000 to 7,000 distinct CDR3 sequences, roughly a quarter appearing once. The sample comprised a population of CD138-negative cells sorted from bone marrow. These receptor sequences come from a donor at least 40 years old with multiple myeloma.

This clonotype showed up many times. V and J are TRBV2 and TRBJ2-1; 8 bases map to TRBD1. This CDR3 contains 13 residues. V gave up 4 bases and J gave up 8 bases; unmatched junction bases: 4. CDR1 and CDR2 from the germline V gene are SNHLY and FYNNEI. CDR3 in amino acids: CASSVGQGYEQFF. CDR3 nucleotides: TGTGCCAGCAGTGTAGGACAGGGCTATGAGCAGTTCTTC.

As concerns this clonotype: A far larger clone is off by one base, so a read error is likely. This chain connects TRBV20-1 to TRBJ1-1; TRBD1 matches at 9 bases. The better agreement between TRBJ2-7 and the DNA end casts doubt on the J call. CDR1 and CDR2 (germline): DFQATT, SNEGSKA (reference sequence). CDR3 length: 15 amino acids. The chain's CDR3 is CSAPGQGSTSHEQYF. The CDR3 coding sequence is TGCAGTGCCCCCGGACAGGGGTCGACCTCCCACGAGCAGTACTTC.

The sample holds many counts of this clonotype. The J gene is TRBJ2-2, the V gene TRBV29-1; no firm D call. CDR3 length: 14 residues. V lost 5 bases and J 0 bases, leaving 10 bases between the germline ends. The germline V gene has CDR1 SQVTM and CDR2 ANQGSEA. The CDR3 DNA sequence: TGCAGCGTTAGAGTGAACGCGAACACCGGGGAGCTGTTTTTT. As protein: CSVRVNANTGELFF.

Relative to its sample, this clonotype is medium-sized (0.01 to 0.1%). This chain joins TRBV12-3 or TRBV12-4 and TRBJ2-1; 12 bases agree with TRBD2. J was trimmed by 0 bases and V by 4 bases; bases with no gene match: 7. CDR3 length: 18 amino acids. CDR3 residues: CASSSLAGGLSSYNEQFF. DNA for the CDR3: TGTGCCAGCAGTTCACTAGCGGGGGGACTCAGCTCCTACAATGAGCAGTTCTTC.

This clonotype showed up many times. The V and J genes are TRBV4-1 and TRBJ2-4; D not resolved. Germline V lookup: CDR1 MGHRA, CDR2 YSYEKL. Trimming stripped 1 base from V and 5 bases from J, with 9 bases between. The CDR3 totals 14 residues. CDR3 DNA: TGCGCCAGCAGCCAAGGCTACCCCCAAAACATTCAGTACTTC. This sequence encodes CASSQGYPQNIQYF.